This T cell receptor beta chain appears in the sequencing data of a study of chemoradiotherapy in HPV16-positive cancers. Findings and limits, study-wide: Candidate HPV-specific clones and E7-related TCR motifs grew in tumor during treatment.

Repertoires were sampled repeatedly during chemoradiotherapy. Here immunoSEQ multiplex PCR was the method, and the copy in TCRdb shows in-frame clones only, minus some. Among a few thousand clones listed, about four fifths were seen once. Worth noting for this clone: Its antigen is not identified.

V trimming: 2 bases; J trimming: 5 bases; junction bases outside the gene matches: 6. The CDR3 is made up of 14 amino acids. CDR1 is GTSNPN, CDR2 SVGIG, per germline (reference sequence). Source: tumor tissue, taken from a patient who underwent chemoradiotherapy. The rearrangement links TRBV30 to TRBJ1-5, with 7 bases matching TRBD1. This receptor was identified in a human donor with HPV-associated anogenital cancer. The DNA of the CDR3 is TGTGCCTGGAGTCCCGGGACAGTCTATCAGCCCCAGCATTTT. Protein sequence: CAWSPGTVYQPQHF.